This TCR beta chain was documented in a study of shared clonotypes between healthy human individuals. The repertoire was sequenced with immunoSEQ multiplex PCR; TCRdb's copy has only in-frame clones and lacks some. In the table there are roughly 2 million clones, roughly 94% of which are singletons. After removal of 2 bases from V and 2 bases from J, the junction contained 7 bases not matched to a gene. CDR3 length: 17 residues. Germline values: CDR1 SEHNR, CDR2 FQNEAQ (reference sequence). All donors were healthy HIV-negative adults lacking recent acute infections or vaccinations. Sequenced sample: naive CD4+ T cells sorted from blood. Subset of the sample: CD45RA+ positively selected. The chain uses TRBV7-9 and TRBJ2-1; 9 bases are a match to TRBD2. This TCR derives from a man aged 18 to 29 in good health. This CDR3 is CASSLTLTSGTYNEQFF. CDR3 nucleotides: TGTGCCAGCAGCTTAACATTGACTAGCGGAACCTACAATGAGCAGTTCTTC.